This T cell receptor (beta chain) was sequenced during a study of T cell clonality in common variable immunodeficiency (dated by TCRdb to about 2015). What the authors observed across the whole study: Compared with healthy controls, CVID subjects showed increased TCRbeta clonality (t-test p = 0.018), a feature most characteristic of about a third of subjects. Even though DNA input was the same, control samples had an average of roughly 76,000 unique sequences each, compared with 25,000 to 35,000 in CVID samples. Healthy controls shared more TCRbeta clones with each other than CVID subjects shared among themselves (p < 0.0001). CVID TCRbeta sequences reportedly showed fewer deletions and N-nucleotide insertions and lacked highly modified clones with 13 or more V deletions. The authors noted that sequencing repertoires of T cell subpopulations would be needed to clarify what caused the increased clonality in CVID. Correlations between repertoire features and clinical complications were limited by patient heterogeneity within the CVID cohort.

Equivalent amounts of genomic DNA from CVID and control samples were used as sequencing input. For every sample, a 60 bp segment covering the rearranged TCRbeta CDR3 region was amplified and then sequenced. TCRbeta amplification used the immunoSEQ assay, a bias-corrected multiplex PCR with high-throughput sequencing. The authors' pipeline ran thus. Every unique nucleotide sequence was considered a clone and was annotated with V, D and J genes, copy number and frequency. Sequences were labeled productive if in frame, and non-productive if out of frame or containing stop codons. As previously described, Shannon's entropy was used to calculate clonality. Mean CDR3 Kyte-Doolittle hydropathy was derived from the predicted amino acid sequences of productive clones. The R hclust function was used to hierarchically cluster scaled V gene usage with Manhattan distance and complete linkage. Sharing of clones by CDR3 amino acid sequence was evaluated through resampling of 12 repertoires per group over 100 rounds. The repertoires were screened for 60 to 85 published EBV-specific TCRbeta sequences and 245 published CMV-specific TCRbeta sequences. After a couple of CVID samples that produced fewer than 10,000 sequences were dropped from the analysis, some 42 CVID repertoires remained. TCRdb limited this immuneACCESS table to in-frame rearrangements with V and J called. A share of clones is missing; checked studies link under half to unresolved V genes, and the rest is unexplained. V and J calls and clone size come straight from that table; D and trimming were deduced from the DNA. The table gives 15,000 to 20,000 clones for this sample, with none occurring only once. The ten largest clones take up 9.5% to 15% of the sample.

This clone was observed a few times. Its binding antigen is unknown. The read ends 3 residues before the CDR3 terminus; that terminus is restored from the germline J gene. Reading from cysteine to phenylalanine, the CDR3 counts 14 amino acids. Sequencing covers 33 bases of the CDR3, shown here with the frame starting at base 1. Germline trimming: 5 bases from V, 4 bases from J; junction bases outside gene matches: 4. CDR1 is given as MNHEY and CDR2 as SVGEGT, both from the germline V gene. Standard criteria, namely reduction of serum IgG, IgA and/or IgM below the normal range together with specific antibody deficiency, were applied for the diagnosis of CVID. There were 40 to 45 subjects in the CVID group (roughly 30 male and 15 or so female), ranging in age from roughly 8 to 64 years, with a mean age of 40. Most of the CVID patients and most of the healthy controls were of Caucasian heritage. Replacement immunoglobulin therapy had been administered to all CVID subjects for at least one year at the time of study participation. At blood collection, none of the CVID subjects was ill or on immunomodulatory or immunosuppressive medication. Heparinized peripheral whole blood samples of roughly 5 to 8.5 ml were obtained from each donor. TCRbeta CDR3 repertoires were sequenced from genomic DNA of adults with common variable immune deficiency (CVID) and healthy adult controls. Diluted blood was density-centrifuged over Hypaque 1077 or Ficoll-Paque to isolate peripheral blood mononuclear cells. Unsorted mononuclear cells served as the source of genomic DNA, which was extracted either by Qiagen column purification or by a centrifugation-based method.

This TCR was recovered from a human donor with common variable immunodeficiency. Sequenced material: peripheral blood mononuclear cells. Recombination joined TRBV6-2 or TRBV6-3 with TRBJ1-1; 10 nucleotides in the junction match TRBD1. The DNA read from the CDR3 is TGTGCCAGCAGTCCGGGACAGGGGACCACTGAA. It specifies CASSPGQGTTE. The full CDR3 protein reads CASSPGQGTTEAFF.